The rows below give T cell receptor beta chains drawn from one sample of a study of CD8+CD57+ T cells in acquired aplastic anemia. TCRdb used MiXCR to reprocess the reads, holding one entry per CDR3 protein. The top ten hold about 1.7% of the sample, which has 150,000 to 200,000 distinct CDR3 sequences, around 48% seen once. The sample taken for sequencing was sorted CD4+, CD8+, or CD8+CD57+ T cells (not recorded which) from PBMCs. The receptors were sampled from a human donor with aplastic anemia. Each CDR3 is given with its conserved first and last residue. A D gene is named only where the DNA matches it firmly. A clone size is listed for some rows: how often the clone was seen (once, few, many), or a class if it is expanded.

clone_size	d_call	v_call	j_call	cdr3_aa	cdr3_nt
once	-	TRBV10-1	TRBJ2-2	CANGRVTGELFF	TGCGCCAACGGAAGGGTTACCGGGGAGCTGTTTTTT
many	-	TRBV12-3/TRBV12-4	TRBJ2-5	CASSIGGGGRQETQYF	TGTGCCAGCAGCATCGGGGGAGGGGGCCGTCAAGAGACCCAGTACTTC
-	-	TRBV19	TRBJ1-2	CASSIGGLASYGYTF	TGTGCCAGTAGTATCGGGGGGTTAGCTTCTTATGGCTACACCTTC
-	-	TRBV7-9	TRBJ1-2	CASSLDTASLYGYTF	TGTGCCAGCAGCTTAGACACAGCTTCGCTCTATGGCTACACCTTC
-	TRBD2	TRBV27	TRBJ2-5	CASSPEGLAKETQYF	TGTGCCAGCAGTCCCGAGGGACTAGCGAAAGAGACCCAGTACTTC
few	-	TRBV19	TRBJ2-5	CASSIVGGGQETQYF	TGTGCCAGTAGTATAGTTGGAGGCGGACAAGAGACCCAGTACTTC
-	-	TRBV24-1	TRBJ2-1	CATSDSRDEQFF	TGTGCCACCAGTGACTCCAGGGATGAGCAGTTCTTC
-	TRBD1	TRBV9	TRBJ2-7	CASSTGTGLTYEQYF	TGTGCCAGTAGTACCGGGACAGGGCTAACCTACGAGCAGTACTTC
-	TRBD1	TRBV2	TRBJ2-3	CAIKDRGGTDTQYF	TGTGCCATCAAAGACAGGGGGGGCACAGATACGCAGTATTTT
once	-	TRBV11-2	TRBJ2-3	CASSFGGVSSDTQYF	TGTGCCAGCAGCTTTGGTGGGGTATCGTCAGATACGCAGTATTTT
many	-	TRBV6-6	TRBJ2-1	CASSYSLRYNEQFF	TGTGCCAGCAGTTACTCGCTCCGATACAATGAGCAGTTCTTC
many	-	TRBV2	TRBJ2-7	CASSYQESYEQYF	TGTGCCAGCAGTTATCAGGAGTCCTACGAGCAGTACTTC
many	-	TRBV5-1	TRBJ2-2	CASSFGRLTATGELFF	TGCGCCAGCAGCTTCGGTCGATTAACGGCCACCGGGGAGCTGTTTTTT
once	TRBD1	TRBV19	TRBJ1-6	CASSSRTGNSPLHF	TGTGCCAGTAGTTCTCGGACAGGGAATTCACCCCTCCACTTT
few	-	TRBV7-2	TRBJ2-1	CASSLARGNQGNEQFF	TGTGCCAGCAGCTTAGCCCGGGGGAACCAGGGGAATGAGCAGTTCTTC
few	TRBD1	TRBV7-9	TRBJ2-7	CASSPEWDRAYEQYF	TGTGCCAGCAGCCCCGAATGGGACAGGGCCTACGAGCAGTACTTC
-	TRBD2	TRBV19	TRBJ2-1	CASSMGGPNEQFF	TGTGCCAGTAGTATGGGAGGGCCGAATGAGCAGTTCTTC
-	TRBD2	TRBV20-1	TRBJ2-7	CSSSGGTSYEQYF	TGCAGCTCTAGCGGGGGGACATCCTACGAGCAGTACTTC
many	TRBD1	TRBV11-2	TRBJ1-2	CASSLSATGLRGYTF	TGTGCCAGCAGCTTATCGGCGACAGGGCTTCGTGGCTACACCTTC
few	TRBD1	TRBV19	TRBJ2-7	CASTAQGASSHEQYF	TGTGCCAGTACAGCACAGGGGGCTTCCAGCCACGAGCAGTACTTC
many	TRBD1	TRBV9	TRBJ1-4	CASSSTDRGREEKLFF	TGTGCCAGCAGCTCGACGGACAGGGGGCGGGAGGAAAAACTGTTTTTT
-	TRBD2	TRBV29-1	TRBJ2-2	CSVVKSGANTGELFF	TGCAGCGTTGTCAAGAGCGGGGCGAACACCGGGGAGCTGTTTTTT
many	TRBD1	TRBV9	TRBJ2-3	CASSRTGNPDTQYF	TGTGCCAGCAGCCGGACAGGGAATCCAGATACGCAGTATTTT
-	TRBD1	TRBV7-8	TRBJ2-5	CASSIRDREETQYF	TGTGCCAGCAGCATCCGGGACAGAGAAGAGACCCAGTACTTC
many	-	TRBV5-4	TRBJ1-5	CASSSQGGGSNQPQHF	TGTGCCAGCAGCTCGCAGGGAGGGGGTAGCAATCAGCCCCAGCATTTT
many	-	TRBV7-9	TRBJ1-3	CASSLAPTGFSGNTIYF	TGTGCCAGCAGCTTAGCTCCCACAGGGTTCTCTGGAAACACCATATATTTT
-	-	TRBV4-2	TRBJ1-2	CASSNKIGGGSGEGYTF	TGTGCCAGCAGCAACAAAATCGGGGGCGGGAGCGGCGAGGGCTACACCTTC
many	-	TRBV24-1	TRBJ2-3	CATSDPPGRTQYF	TGTGCCACCAGTGATCCGCCAGGCAGGACGCAGTATTTT
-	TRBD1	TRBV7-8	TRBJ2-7	CASSQNHGTGDEQYF	TGTGCCAGCAGCCAAAACCACGGGACAGGTGACGAGCAGTACTTC
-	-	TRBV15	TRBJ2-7	CATSSWEPIYEQYF	TGTGCCACCAGCAGCTGGGAGCCGATCTACGAGCAGTACTTC
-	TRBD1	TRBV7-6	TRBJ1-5	CASSQGAGQPQHF	TGTGCCAGCAGTCAGGGGGCAGGGCAGCCCCAGCATTTT
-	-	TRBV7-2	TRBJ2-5	CASSRREETQYF	TGTGCCAGCAGCAGGCGGGAAGAGACCCAGTACTTC
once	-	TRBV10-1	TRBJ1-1	CASSGDTEAFF	TGCGCCAGCAGTGGGGACACTGAAGCTTTCTTT
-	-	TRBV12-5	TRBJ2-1	CASGTVSGEQFF	TGTGCTAGTGGTACCGTATCGGGTGAGCAGTTCTTC
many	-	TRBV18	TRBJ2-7	CASSPQGRLSYEQYF	TGTGCCAGCTCACCCCAGGGGCGGTTATCCTACGAGCAGTACTTC
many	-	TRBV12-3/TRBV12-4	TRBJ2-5	CASSKGETQYF	TGTGCCAGCAGCAAAGGGGAGACCCAGTACTTC
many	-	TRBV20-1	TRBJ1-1	CSASLGKEAFF	TGCAGTGCTAGTTTAGGGAAAGAAGCTTTCTTT
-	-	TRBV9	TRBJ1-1	CASSAVDTEAFF	TGTGCCAGCAGCGCAGTGGACACTGAAGCTTTCTTT
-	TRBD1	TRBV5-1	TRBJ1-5	CASRGGTGVNQPQHF	TGCGCCAGCAGAGGCGGGACAGGGGTGAATCAGCCCCAGCATTTT
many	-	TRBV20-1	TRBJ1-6	CSAREEGSYNSPLHF	TGCAGTGCTAGAGAAGAGGGTAGCTATAATTCACCCCTCCACTTT
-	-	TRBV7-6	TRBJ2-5	CASTTGQETQYF	TGTGCTAGCACCACTGGCCAAGAGACCCAGTACTTC
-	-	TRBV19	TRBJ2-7	CASSKAPWSSVEQYF	TGTGCCAGTAGTAAGGCCCCTTGGTCTAGCGTCGAGCAGTACTTC